A selection of T cell receptor beta chains follows, all from one sample in a study of T cell responses to AZD1222 COVID-19 vaccine. Here immunoSEQ multiplex PCR was the method, and the copy in TCRdb shows in-frame clones only, minus some. The sample has about 94,000 clones, 85% seen once. The sample in question was peripheral blood, obtained 28 days after the second AZD1222 dose. These receptors came from an adult who received the AZD1222 COVID-19 vaccine. Each CDR3 is given with its conserved first and last residue. D genes are given only for firm matches. A row's size may be missing; if present it is once, few, many or a size class.

>TRBJ1-2|NA|TRBV4-2|NA
TGTGCCAGCAGCCAAGCAGGACAAAACTATGGCTACACCTTC
CASSQAGQNYGYTF
>TRBJ2-5|few|TRBV2|TRBD1
TGTGCCAGCCGGACAGGGTGGGCAGAGACCCAGTACTTC
CASRTGWAETQYF
>TRBJ2-1|medium-sized|TRBV11-2|NA
TGTGCCAGCAGCTCACACGACTACCACTCCTACAATGAGCAGTTCTTC
CASSSHDYHSYNEQFF
>TRBJ2-7|few|TRBV19|NA
TGTGCCAGTAGTTACGTGGGCTCAGCCTACGAGCAGTACTTC
CASSYVGSAYEQYF
>TRBJ2-3|NA|TRBV28|TRBD1
TGTGCCAGCAGGAATCTACCGGGACAGGGGGCAATAGATACGCAGTATTTT
CASRNLPGQGAIDTQYF
>TRBJ2-3|NA|TRBV18|NA
TGTGCCAGCTCACAAAGACGTAATGCAGATACGCAGTATTTT
CASSQRRNADTQYF
>TRBJ2-1|NA|TRBV7-3|TRBD2
TGTGCCAGCAGCTTACCCCTAGCGGGACGAAATGAGCAGTTCTTC
CASSLPLAGRNEQFF
>TRBJ1-5|NA|TRBV9|NA
TGTGCCAGCAGCGCCGGACATCCAGAAGGGCCCCAGCATTTT
CASSAGHPEGPQHF
>TRBJ1-2|once|TRBV6-1|NA
TGTGCCAGCAGTGAAGCATGGCTCTATGGCTACACCTTC
CASSEAWLYGYTF
>TRBJ2-7|NA|TRBV3-1/TRBV3-2|TRBD2
TGTGCCAGCAGCCGGGAGGCGGGGGGCGCCTACGAGCAGTACTTC
CASSREAGGAYEQYF
>TRBJ2-7|NA|TRBV20-1|NA
TGCAGTGCTAGTCAAAGGAGGGTCTACGAGCAGTACTTC
CSASQRRVYEQYF